The clone carrying this T cell receptor beta chain was seen a handful of times. The time point here: pre-sensitization, week 0. Treatment here: therapeutic diphenylcyclopropenone sensitization with weekly scalp DPC. Samples of blood were obtained prior to the application of each patch test. The data belong to a study of human T cells and chemical hapten exposure. Within the library, unique molecular identifiers were attached to each individual cDNA molecule. TCRdb used MiXCR to reprocess the RACE reads, holding one entry per CDR3 protein. The sample has some 400,000 distinct CDR3 sequences, around 5.5% seen once. CDR3 length equals 15 residues. Germline CDR1 is LNHNV and CDR2 is YYDKDF (reference sequence). The V end was cut by 5 bases, the J end by 1 base, with 15 bases between.

V is TRBV15 and J is TRBJ2-7; D might be TRBD2 (6 bases). The sample consisted of whole blood, taken in connection with sensitization to the hapten diphenylcyclopropenone (DPC). The source of this sequence is a woman in her forties or fifties with alopecia areata. Some clones in this sample may be carry-over from other donors' samples. CDR3 nucleotide sequence: TGTGCCACCAGCCCGGGGATAGCGGCTTCCTACGAGCAGTACTTC. Residues: CATSPGIAASYEQYF.